One and the same sample provided the 18 T cell receptor beta chains below, sequenced in a study of post-analysis software for immune sequencing data. Antigens for these TCRs are unknown. Overall study findings and caveats: In patients, TRBV5-6, TRBV5-1 and TRBV20-1 belonged to five TRBV segments found more frequently than in controls.

The TCR beta cDNA libraries contained unique molecular identifiers. TCRdb redid the calling of the PCR reads with MiXCR, one entry per CDR3 protein. Of some 260,000 distinct CDR3 sequences in the sample, about 40% were seen once. Sequencing used blood. The receptors derive from a girl aged 10 to 17 with multiple sclerosis.

In this sample, this clonotype turned up many times. The rearrangement links TRBV4-2 to TRBJ2-1, with D uncertain. Germline assignment: CDR1 LGHNA and CDR2 YNFKEQ. Trimming pared 0 bases from V and 4 bases from J, leaving 13 bases between. The CDR3 loop spans 16 amino acids. Here the CDR3 reads CASSQEVDRRYNEQFF. The CDR3 DNA reads TGTGCCAGCAGCCAAGAAGTCGACCGCCGGTACAATGAGCAGTTCTTC.

V is TRBV5-5 and J is TRBJ2-1, with TRBD2 identical over 9 bases. The junction had 8 bases not matched to a gene; V was cut back by 0 bases and J by 7 bases. Germline V gene data show CDR1 as SGHKS and CDR2 as YYEKEE (reference sequence). This CDR3 spans 16 amino acids. The CDR3 spells CASSLAPSGRFNEQFF. The CDR3 DNA reads TGTGCCAGCAGCTTGGCCCCCAGCGGGAGGTTTAATGAGCAGTTCTTC.

This clonotype was detected ten times or more. The V gene is TRBV28, the J gene TRBJ1-6; possibly TRBD1 for D (6 bases). CDR3 size: 15 residues. Germline CDR1 reads MDHEN; CDR2 reads SYDVKM. V was clipped by 6 bases and J by 0 bases, with 9 bases between them. CDR3 sequence: CASSSRGSYNSPLHF. CDR3 bases: TGTGCCAGCAGCTCCAGGGGCTCCTATAATTCACCCCTCCACTTT.

Of note for this clonotype: A read error may be the cause here, since a much bigger clone is one base away. The J gene is TRBJ2-5, the V gene TRBV7-2; D uncertain. This CDR3 contains 13 residues. Germline loops: CDR1 SGHTA, CDR2 FQGNSA. CDR3 sequence: CASSRRWAETRYF. The CDR3 nucleotides read TGTGCCAGCAGCCGGAGATGGGCAGAGACCCGGTACTTC.

The rearrangement links TRBV27 to TRBJ1-5; D may be TRBD1 (6 bases). V dropped 1 base and J dropped 6 bases, with 16 bases sitting between them. CDR3 size: 16 residues. CDR1 and CDR2 from the germline V gene are MNHEY and SMNVEV (reference sequence). The CDR3 DNA reads TGTGCCAGCAGTTTATGGGGACTGGGGGGGCTTCAGCCCCAGCATTTT. Its translation: CASSLWGLGGLQPQHF.

This clonotype was recorded at least ten times. CDR3 loop: CASSQRLAGGLDTQYF. CDR3 nucleotide sequence: TGCGCCAGCAGCCAGCGGCTAGCGGGGGGGCTTGATACGCAGTATTTT. This chain joins TRBV5-1 and TRBJ2-3; TRBD2 matches 12 bases. Losses at the gene ends were 4 bases for V and 6 bases for J; bases not matched to a gene: 9. This CDR3 comprises 16 residues. Germline values: CDR1 SGHRS, CDR2 YFSETQ.

This clonotype was seen many times. This sequence joins TRBV27 and TRBJ1-1, with no clear D. Germline V lookup: CDR1 MNHEY, CDR2 SMNVEV (reference sequence). The CDR3 contains 11 residues. V was clipped by 8 bases and J by 11 bases, with 15 bases between them. CDR3 protein: CASFLWHEAFF. CDR3 in DNA: TGTGCCAGCTTCCTGTGGCACGAGGCTTTCTTT.

A few counts support this clonotype. This chain links TRBV20-1 with TRBJ1-5; tentatively, D is TRBD1 (5 bases). V lost 7 bases, J lost 1 base, and 14 bases lay in between. This CDR3 region has 14 residues. Per the germline V gene, CDR1 is DFQATT and CDR2 is SNEGSKA (reference sequence). The CDR3 spells CSVGHPQSNQPQHF. The CDR3 bases are TGCAGTGTCGGACATCCACAGAGCAATCAGCCCCAGCATTTT.

This clonotype was picked up a small number of times. The rearrangement uses TRBV29-1 and TRBJ1-1; possibly TRBD1 for D (6 bases). The V gene's germline CDR1 is SQVTM and CDR2 ANQGSEA. V lost 4 bases to trimming and J lost 3 bases, with 15 bases between them. The CDR3 is 14 residues long. The CDR3 spells CSVAWGARDTEAFF. CDR3 nucleotides: TGCAGCGTTGCCTGGGGGGCGCGGGACACTGAAGCTTTCTTT.

The gene calls are TRBV6-2 or TRBV6-3 and TRBJ2-2; 7 positions agree with TRBD2. There are 14 residues in the CDR3. CDR1 is MNHEY, CDR2 SVGEGT, per germline. J was trimmed by 3 bases and V by 8 bases; bases with no gene match: 6. In nucleotides, the CDR3 is TGTGCCAGCCTGAAGCGGGGTTACACCGGGGAGCTGTTTTTT. Encoded protein: CASLKRGYTGELFF.

This chain links TRBV11-2 with TRBJ1-2; D gene unclear. This CDR3 has 13 residues. The V end was cut by 0 bases, the J end by 4 bases, with 6 bases between. Germline CDR1 is SGHAT and CDR2 is FQNNGV. The CDR3 loop reads CASSLDPVYGYTF. CDR3 coding DNA: TGTGCCAGCAGCTTAGATCCGGTCTATGGCTACACCTTC. The full variable domain, rest sourced from reference TRBV11-2 and TRBJ1-2, is EAGVAQSPRYKIIEKRQSVAFWCNPISGHATLYWYQQILGQGPKLLIQFQNNGVVDDSQLPKDRFSAERLKGVDSTLKIQPAKLEDSAVYLCASSLDPVYGYTFGSGTRLTVV.

This clonotype has just a few counts. The V call is TRBV28, the J call TRBJ1-3; tentative D call: TRBD1 (6 bases). Looked up from germline, CDR1 is MDHEN and CDR2 is SYDVKM. Trimming removed 3 bases at V and 2 bases at J, with 8 bases between. The CDR3 is 14 amino acids. In DNA form, the CDR3 reads TGTGCCAGCAGTTTCGGGGGCCCTGGAAACACCATATATTTT. Translating it yields CASSFGGPGNTIYF. Using reference TRBV28 and TRBJ1-3 for the parts outside the CDR3, the full variable domain is DVKVTQSSRYLVKRTGEKVFLECVQDMDHENMFWYRQDPGLGLRLIYFSYDVKMKEKGDIPEGYSVSREKKERFSLILESASTNQTSMYLCASSFGGPGNTIYFGEGSWLTVV.

J is TRBJ2-2 and V is TRBV29-1; D gene uncertain. In germline, CDR1 is SQVTM, CDR2 ANQGSEA. With 1 base removed from V and 6 bases from J, the gap between germline ends came to 9 bases. The CDR3 has 13 amino acids. In DNA form, the CDR3 reads TGCAGCGTTGAAGCCCGGAATCCCGGGGAGCTGTTTTTT. Its translation: CSVEARNPGELFF.

As regards this clonotype: This may arise from a read error, as a much more abundant clone is one base away. The chain employs TRBV5-1 and TRBJ2-7; TRBD1 is a possible D gene (5 bases). There are 12 residues in the CDR3. CDR1 is SGHRS, CDR2 YFSETQ, per germline. V was cut by 5 bases and J by 8 bases, with 14 bases left in between. In nucleotides, the CDR3 is TGCGCCAGCAGTTCAACAGGTGGCAAGCAGTACTTC. It translates to CASSSTGGKQYF. Filled out from reference TRBV5-1 and TRBJ2-7, the complete variable domain reads KAGVTQTPRYLIKTRGQQVTLSCSPISGHRSVSWYQQTPGQGLQFLFEYFSETQRNKGNFPGRFSGRQFSNSRSEMNVSTLELGDSALYLCASSSTGGKQYFGPGTRLTVT.

This sequence joins TRBV29-1 and TRBJ2-3, with unresolved D. CDR3 length equals 13 residues. V shed 0 bases and J shed 0 bases, with 4 bases lying between them. Germline V CDR1 and CDR2: SQVTM, ANQGSEA. The CDR3 protein is CSVEEGSTDTQYF. The CDR3 DNA is TGCAGCGTTGAAGAGGGGAGCACAGATACGCAGTATTTT.

In its sample, this clonotype was seen many times. The V gene is TRBV29-1, the J gene TRBJ1-2; D not resolved. The V end was cut by 7 bases, the J end by 6 bases, with 15 bases between. The germline gives CDR1 SQVTM, CDR2 ANQGSEA. The CDR3 is 12 residues long. CDR3 sequence: CSATRELHGYTF. The CDR3 DNA reads as TGCAGCGCCACGCGGGAGCTCCATGGCTACACCTTC.

This clonotype was seen only a few times. The V gene is TRBV2, the J gene TRBJ2-1; D possibly corresponds to TRBD2 (6 bases). This CDR3 is built from 10 residues. V lost 6 bases to trimming and J lost 9 bases, with 6 bases between them. Germline-derived CDR1 and CDR2 are SNHLY and FYNNEI. The CDR3, as DNA: TGTGCCAGCAGGCGGGGTGAGCAGTTCTTC. This encodes CASRRGEQFF. The variable domain in full, completed from reference TRBV2 and TRBJ2-1, reads EPEVTQTPSHQVTQMGQEVILRCVPISNHLYFYWYRQILGQKVEFLVSFYNNEISEKSEIFDDQFSVERPDGSNFTLKIRSTKLEDSAMYFCASRRGEQFFGPGTRLTVL.

This clonotype has at least ten counts. The genes are TRBV5-1 and TRBJ1-2; 8 bases are shared with TRBD1. Germline V gives CDR1 SGHRS, CDR2 YFSETQ. There are 15 residues in the CDR3. The V and J ends lost 3 bases and 3 bases, in that order; junction bases with no gene match: 7. The DNA of the CDR3 is TGCGCCAGCAGCTCAGGGGACAGGTCTTACTATGGCTACACCTTC. Its translation: CASSSGDRSYYGYTF.